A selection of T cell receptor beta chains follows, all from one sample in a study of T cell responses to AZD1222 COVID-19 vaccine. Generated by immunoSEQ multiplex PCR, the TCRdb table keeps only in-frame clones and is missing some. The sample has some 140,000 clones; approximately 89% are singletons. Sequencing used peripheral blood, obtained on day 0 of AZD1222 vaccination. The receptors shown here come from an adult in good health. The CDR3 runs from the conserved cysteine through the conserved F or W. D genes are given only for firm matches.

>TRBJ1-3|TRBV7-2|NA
CASSLAFIGNTGNTIYF
TGTGCCAGCAGCTTAGCATTTATAGGGAATACGGGAAACACCATATATTTT
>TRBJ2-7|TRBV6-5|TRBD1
CASSWTGVGEQYF
TGTGCCAGCAGCTGGACAGGGGTGGGCGAGCAGTACTTC
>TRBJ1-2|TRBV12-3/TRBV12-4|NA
CASSSTARYGYTF
TGTGCCAGCAGTTCAACGGCTAGGTATGGCTACACCTTC
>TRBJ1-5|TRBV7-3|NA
CATNLRGNQPQHF
TGTGCCACAAACCTTAGAGGGAATCAGCCCCAGCATTTT
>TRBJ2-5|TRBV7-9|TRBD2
CASSLPPSGAQETQYF
TGTGCCAGCAGCCTCCCCCCTAGCGGGGCCCAAGAGACCCAGTACTTC
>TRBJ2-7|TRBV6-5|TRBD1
CASSDRDSYEQYF
TGTGCCAGCAGCGACAGGGATTCCTACGAGCAGTACTTC
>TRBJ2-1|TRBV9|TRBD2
CASSVGTSGYNEQFF
TGTGCCAGCAGCGTCGGGACTAGCGGATACAATGAGCAGTTCTTC
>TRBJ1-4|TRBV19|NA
CASSRSGGEKLFF
TGTGCCAGTAGTCGGAGTGGTGGTGAAAAACTGTTTTTT
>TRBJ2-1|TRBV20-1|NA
CSASGPGLDHEQFF
TGCAGTGCTAGTGGGCCGGGGTTAGATCATGAGCAGTTCTTC
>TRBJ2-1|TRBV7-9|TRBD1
CASSSKPGQGYNEQFF
TGTGCCAGCAGCTCCAAACCGGGACAGGGCTACAATGAGCAGTTCTTC